This T cell receptor beta chain was sequenced for a study of human T cells and chemical hapten exposure. The library put unique molecular identifiers onto individual cDNA molecules. TCRdb independently ran MiXCR on the reads; one entry per CDR3 protein. In the table there are about 120,000 distinct CDR3 sequences, more than 8.5% of which are singletons. The J segment lost 5 bases and the V segment lost 5 bases, leaving 8 bases of the junction unmatched. CDR3 length: 16 residues. Germline CDR1 SGHAT, CDR2 FQDESV (reference sequence). Total RNA was extracted from unfractionated whole blood. The table lists this clonotype with a few counts.

This TCR came from a human donor in good health. Some clones in this sample may be carry-over from other donors' samples. This chain joins TRBV11-1 and TRBJ2-5; 13 bases align to TRBD2. The sample taken for sequencing was whole blood. The chain's CDR3 is CASSQGLAGDLETQYF. The CDR3 DNA follows: TGTGCCAGCAGCCAAGGACTAGCGGGAGATTTGGAGACCCAGTACTTC.